This T cell receptor beta chain derives from a study of pediatric ulcerative colitis (dated by TCRdb to the late 2010s). General notes on the study: Pancolitis was present in over 5 ulcerative colitis patients and left-sided colitis in two, and histology consistent with ulcerative colitis was found in all of these patients. From under ten newly diagnosed, treatment-naive pediatric ulcerative colitis patients and a handful of non-IBD control children, paired blood and rectal samples were collected. By Pediatric Ulcerative Colitis Activity Index, mild disease was classified in two patients, moderate disease in several and acute severe colitis in three. Results and caveats for the whole study, not just this receptor: Rectal repertoire features separated controls, mild-moderate and acute severe colitis patients; acute severe colitis showed reduced rectal diversity due to clonal expansions. Autologous blood-rectal clonal overlap was significantly higher in ulcerative colitis patients than in controls, suggesting increased T cell trafficking to inflamed tissue. With only four individuals, the healthy control group was small. Two rectal CDR3 clonotypes were present in all ulcerative colitis patients and in none of the controls. For technical reasons, the blood samples of a couple of patients yielded substantially fewer templates, so those samples were excluded from the blood-rectal overlap analysis. Because repertoires were derived from total lymphocyte DNA, patterns in rare subsets such as regulatory T cells may not have been reflected.

With regard to this clone: No antigen is known for it. No quality values exist for individual bases; no much larger clone is one base distant.

Rearranged CDR3 beta regions were amplified from genomic DNA with multiplex V and J primers using the immunoSEQ TRB Survey service. To keep sequencing depth equal across samples, survey-level depth of up to 500,000 reads per sample was applied. Libraries were purified, pooled and sequenced on Illumina technology. For the original study's pipeline: Productive clonality, sample overlap, pairwise scatters, CDR3 beta length, V/D/J gene usage and productiveness were all assessed with the immunoSEQ online tools. Calculated diversity was defined as the number of unique rearrangements divided by total templates times 100, and Shannon and Simpson indices were additionally computed. For principal component analysis, Z-score normalized data were analyzed with the R prcomp function and the ggbiplot package. Morisita's index was used to quantify the clonal overlap between blood and rectum within each subject. TCRdb limited this immuneACCESS table to in-frame rearrangements with V and J called. A share of clones is missing; checked studies link under half to unresolved V genes, and the rest is unexplained. For V, J and clone size, that table is used; D and trimming come from the DNA. The sample table lists 30,000 to 40,000 clones, 82% of them with a count of one. 3.5% to 5% of the sample comes from the top ten.

No immunosuppressive medication had been given to the ulcerative colitis patients before the diagnostic colonoscopy. A blood sample was obtained concurrently with the colonoscopy. The Wizard kit (Promega) was used to extract genomic DNA from the blood and intestinal samples. From the germline V gene, CDR1 is SGDLS and CDR2 is YYNGEE. From its cysteine to its phenylalanine, the CDR3 spans 14 amino acids. CDR3 DNA is the only sequence kept; it has 42 bases, read in frame from the first base. The trim is 5 bases for V and 0 bases for J, with a gap of 12 bases between the germline ends. The chain is made from TRBV9 and TRBJ2-7, and TRBD1 may be the D gene, going by 6 matching bases. The clonotype was recovered from a boy younger than 18 with severe ulcerative colitis. Sequenced sample: blood. The sequenced DNA: TGTGCCAGCAGTGCCGGGACACTCTCCTACGAGCAGTACTTC. Its translation is CASSAGTLSYEQYF.